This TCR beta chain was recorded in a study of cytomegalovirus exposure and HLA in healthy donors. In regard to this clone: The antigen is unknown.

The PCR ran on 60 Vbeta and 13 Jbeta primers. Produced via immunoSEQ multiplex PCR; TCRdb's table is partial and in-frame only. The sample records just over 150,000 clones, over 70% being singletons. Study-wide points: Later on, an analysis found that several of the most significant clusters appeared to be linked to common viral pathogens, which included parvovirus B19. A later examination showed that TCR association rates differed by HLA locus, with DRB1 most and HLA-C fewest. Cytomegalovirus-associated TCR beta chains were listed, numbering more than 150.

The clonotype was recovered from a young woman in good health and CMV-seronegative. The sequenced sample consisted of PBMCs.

CDR3 bases: TGTGCCAGCAGCTTGATGGGGGGGGGCTCTGGAAACACCATATATTTT. Translation: CASSLMGGGSGNTIYF. The rearrangement uses TRBV5-4 and TRBJ1-3; a possible D gene is TRBD1 (5 bases). The CDR3 length is 16 residues. The V gene's germline CDR1 is SGHNT and CDR2 YYREEE (reference sequence). Deletions cut 1 base from V and 0 bases from J, with 11 bases between. Full variable domain (missing parts from reference TRBV5-4 and TRBJ1-3): ETGVTQSPTHLIKTRGQQVTLRCSSQSGHNTVSWYQQALGQGPQFIFQYYREEENGRGNFPPRFSGLQFPNYSSELNVNALELDDSALYLCASSLMGGGSGNTIYFGEGSWLTVV.